This T cell receptor beta chain was sequenced for a study of shared clonotypes between healthy human individuals. The CDR3 contains 11 residues. V was shortened by 3 bases and J by 2 bases, with 3 bases between the two germline ends. Germline values: CDR1 DFQATT, CDR2 SNEGSKA (reference sequence). Study-wide findings and caveats: Among the subsets, naive ones generally showed larger estimated richness than memory ones.

Clones were read by immunoSEQ multiplex PCR, and TCRdb kept only the in-frame ones, dropping some. The sample holds approximately 180,000 clones; approximately 95% are singletons and the top ten take about 0.07%. A remark on this clone: Its matching antigen is unknown.

The gene calls are TRBV20-1 and TRBJ2-3; D remains unclear. This TCR derives from a woman in her 30s in good health. Sequenced sample: naive CD4+ T cells sorted from blood. Subset denoted: CD45RA+ positively selected. The CDR3 reads CSASFTDTQYF. In DNA form, the CDR3 reads TGCAGTGCTAGTTTCACAGATACGCAGTATTTT.